This T cell receptor (beta chain) stems from a study of blood T cell repertoires in COVID-19. Study as a whole: Collection of acute and convalescent COVID-19 samples took place in the United States, Italy and Spain. The analysed material was cDNA or gDNA that came from T cells, B-cell-depleted T cells, or PBMCs.

Study processing details: From reference gene primer amplification, estimates of nucleated cell counts were derived. The assay was immunoSEQ multiplex PCR, and TCRdb's table has in-frame clones only and misses some. That table furnishes V, J and clone size, whereas the DNA furnished D and trimming. This sample has about 27,000 clones, with roughly 90% found just once. J lost 8 bases, V lost 3 bases, and 2 bases had no gene match. CDR1 SGHTA and CDR2 FQGNSA come from the germline V gene. The CDR3 sequence is 14 residues long. Sequencing was done on a sample of peripheral blood. The clonotype originates from a human donor with active COVID-19. The donor label of this sample is uncertain. The chain recombines TRBV7-2 with TRBJ2-2; the match to TRBD2 covers 11 bases. CDR3 DNA sequence: TGTGCCAGCAGCTTTAGCGGGGGGGCAGGGGAGCTGTTTTTT. Its translation is CASSFSGGAGELFF.